The 19 T cell receptor beta chains below come from one sample, sequenced in a study of control samples from healthy donors and cancer patients. TCRdb keeps only in-frame clones here, not all; method: immunoSEQ multiplex PCR. The table gives fewer than 200,000 clones; the top ten clones make up 2% to 2.5% of it. Sequenced input: blood. The receptors derive from a woman in her 30s in good health.

The CDR3 DNA reads as TGTGCCAGCAGCTTCGGGCTTGGAATGGGCGAGCAGTACTTC. This gives the protein CASSFGLGMGEQYF. This chain uses TRBV11-2 with TRBJ2-7; D is ambiguous. This CDR3 is built from 14 residues. V was pared by 3 bases and J by 6 bases, with 15 bases between. CDR1 SGHAT and CDR2 FQNNGV come from the germline V gene.

The rearrangement uses TRBV5-1 and TRBJ1-1, with 7 positions matching TRBD1. The CDR3 has 17 amino acids. The V segment lost 0 bases and the J segment 2 bases; nucleotides outside the gene matches: 10. Germline assignment: CDR1 SGHRS and CDR2 YFSETQ. This CDR3 reads CASSLGIGTVENTEAFF. The CDR3 DNA reads TGCGCCAGCAGCTTGGGGATCGGGACAGTAGAAAACACTGAAGCTTTCTTT.

This chain uses TRBV7-2 with TRBJ1-1; D remains unclear. CDR1 and CDR2 (germline): SGHTA, FQGNSA. The CDR3 extends over 13 amino acids. V was pared by 7 bases and J by 1 base, with 10 bases between. The CDR3 reads CASKSQTNTEAFF. CDR3 nucleotides: TGTGCCAGCAAGTCTCAGACGAACACTGAAGCTTTCTTT.

Comments on this clone: Its ends do not fully match the called genes, so a read error is possible. This chain uses TRBV5-1 with TRBJ2-2, with D unresolved. The V gene's germline CDR1 is SGHRS and CDR2 YFSETQ. The CDR3 spans 16 residues. CDR3 nucleotides: TGCGCCAGCAGCCCCGGCGGACGAACGAACGCCGGGGAGCTGTTTTTT. This sequence encodes CASSPGGRTNAGELFF.

The rearrangement uses TRBV30 and TRBJ1-5, with D uncertain. The V end lost 4 bases, the J end lost 2 bases, and 15 bases lay between the germline ends. CDR1 and CDR2 (germline): GTSNPN, SVGIG (reference sequence). This CDR3 spans 15 amino acids. CDR3: CAWNIGQLGNQPQHF. In DNA, the CDR3 is TGTGCCTGGAATATCGGGCAGCTTGGCAATCAGCCCCAGCATTTT.

Concerning this clone itself: Other DNA sequences in the same sample also yield this CDR3. The chain employs TRBV7-2 and TRBJ2-7; D is uncertain. CDR1 and CDR2 from the germline V gene are SGHTA and FQGNSA. V gave up 1 base and J gave up 4 bases, with 8 bases separating them. CDR3 length: 13 amino acids. DNA for the CDR3: TGTGCCAGCAGCTTAGGGGATCTATACGAGCAGTACTTC. It specifies CASSLGDLYEQYF.

The chain joins TRBV7-6 to TRBJ2-3; possibly TRBD2 for D (6 bases). The CDR3 length is 18 residues. Trimming took off 1 base at V and 0 bases at J, with 17 bases between the two ends. Per germline, CDR1 SGHVS and CDR2 FNYEAQ. CDR3 sequence: CASSLVPSDGSSTDTQYF. The CDR3 DNA reads as TGTGCCAGCAGCTTAGTACCCTCTGACGGGAGTAGCACAGATACGCAGTATTTT.

This chain joins TRBV7-9 and TRBJ1-1, with TRBD1 matching over 7 bases. This CDR3 spans 16 amino acids. V was pared by 0 bases and J by 4 bases, with 8 bases of the junction left unmatched. Per germline, CDR1 SEHNR and CDR2 FQNEAQ (reference sequence). CDR3 bases: TGTGCCAGCAGCTTAGCGCTTGGAGGGGGCGGCACTGAAGCTTTCTTT. It specifies CASSLALGGGGTEAFF.

In regard to this clone: Different DNA sequences within this sample yield the same CDR3. This rearrangement joins TRBV6-4 to TRBJ2-3; TRBD2 matches 11 bases. Germline V gives CDR1 MRHNA, CDR2 SNTAGT. This CDR3 is 15 amino acids long. V lost 3 bases, J lost 2 bases, and 1 base stayed unmatched. For the CDR3, the DNA is TGTGCCAGCAGTGATAGCGGGGGGGCCACAGATACGCAGTATTTT. Amino acid sequence: CASSDSGGATDTQYF.

The chain is built from TRBV4-1 and TRBJ1-2; D call uncertain. The ends were cut back, 3 bases at V and 8 bases at J, with 16 bases in the middle. This CDR3 comprises 14 residues. Germline CDR1 is MGHRA and CDR2 is YSYEKL. CDR3 nucleotides: TGCGCCAGCAGCCACGCCGGGGTCCTCGAGGGCTACACCTTC. Protein product: CASSHAGVLEGYTF.

V gene TRBV5-1 combines with J gene TRBJ2-7; D is unclear. The V end was cut by 4 bases, the J end by 0 bases, with 11 bases between. Germline V gene lookup returns CDR1 SGHRS and CDR2 YFSETQ. This CDR3 spans 14 amino acids. CDR3 DNA sequence: TGCGCCAGCAGCCTCAGTTCCAGCTCCTACGAGCAGTACTTC. Its translation is CASSLSSSSYEQYF.

The gene calls are TRBV6-6 and TRBJ1-2; D may be TRBD1 (5 bases). The CDR3 runs 13 residues. V was trimmed by 2 bases and J by 7 bases, leaving 11 bases between them. Germline V gene sequence: CDR1 MNHNY, CDR2 SVGAGI (reference sequence). CDR3 nucleotide sequence: TGTGCCAGCAGTTACGCGCGACAGTCTGGCTACACCTTC. This codes for CASSYARQSGYTF.

The chain carries TRBV10-1 and TRBJ1-1, with a possible D match to TRBD1 (5 bases). This CDR3 spans 14 amino acids. CDR1 and CDR2 (germline): WNHNN, SYGVQD (reference sequence). V lost 2 bases and J 7 bases, leaving 14 bases between the germline ends. CDR3 coding DNA: TGCGCCAGCAGTGAGCAAGGGTCTGGGGGTGAAGCTTTCTTT. It specifies CASSEQGSGGEAFF.

The chain couples TRBV25-1 to TRBJ2-3; D possibly corresponds to TRBD2 (6 bases). V lost 6 bases to trimming and J lost 0 bases, with 22 bases between them. Germline values: CDR1 MGHDK, CDR2 SYGVNS. There are 18 residues in the CDR3. CDR3 region: CASSLQRRTGESTDTQYF. In DNA form, the CDR3 reads TGTGCCAGCAGCCTTCAGCGGAGGACGGGGGAAAGCACAGATACGCAGTATTTT.

V usage is TRBV2 and J usage is TRBJ1-2; 7 nucleotides agree with TRBD1. This CDR3 region has 13 residues. V trimming: 7 bases; J trimming: 7 bases; junction bases outside the gene matches: 9. Germline CDR1 SNHLY, CDR2 FYNNEI. CDR3 bases: TGTGCCAGCACACAGGGGTCGATCTCTGGCTACACCTTC. Amino acid sequence: CASTQGSISGYTF.

V usage is TRBV7-9 and J usage is TRBJ2-3; 10 positions agree with TRBD2. After removal of 0 bases from V and 4 bases from J, the junction contained 7 bases not matched to a gene. CDR3 length equals 17 residues. Germline CDR1 SEHNR, CDR2 FQNEAQ (reference sequence). In nucleotides, the CDR3 is TGTGCCAGCAGCTTAGCGAGGCTAGCGGGGGTGGCAGATACGCAGTATTTT. Amino acid sequence: CASSLARLAGVADTQYF.

The chain recombines TRBV28 with TRBJ1-5; D not certain. Trimming took 8 bases from V and 7 from J, leaving 6 bases between them. Germline V lookup: CDR1 MDHEN, CDR2 SYDVKM. CDR3 size: 10 residues. The CDR3 DNA follows: TGTGCCAGCGAGGAACAGCCCCAGCATTTT. Translation gives CASEEQPQHF.

For this clone: Other DNA sequences in the same sample also yield this CDR3. The DNA for the CDR3 is TGTGCCAGTAGCCCTGGGAATCAGCCCCAGCATTTT. Residues: CASSPGNQPQHF. The chain carries TRBV19 and TRBJ1-5; D is ambiguous. V lost 6 bases and J 4 bases, leaving 7 bases between the germline ends. Germline CDR1 is LNHDA and CDR2 is SQIVND (reference sequence). This CDR3 contains 12 residues.

The chain couples TRBV7-2 to TRBJ2-7; no definite D call. V was shortened by 5 bases and J by 8 bases, with 10 bases between the two germline ends. This CDR3 contains 11 residues. The V gene's germline CDR1 is SGHTA and CDR2 FQGNSA. Here the CDR3 DNA reads TGTGCCAGCAGCCCGAGACGGCAGCAGTACTTC. Protein product: CASSPRRQQYF.